The 13 T cell receptor beta chains given below trace back to one sample, sequenced in a study of graft-versus-host responses after intestinal transplantation. These receptors lack a known antigen. The method was immunoSEQ multiplex PCR; TCRdb's version includes in-frame clones alone and lacks a portion of them. The sample has 50,000 to 75,000 clones; 90% are singletons. The specimen comprised unstimulated CD8+ T cells sorted from spleen or lymph node cells, sampled before transplant. These receptors came from a human donor who was the organ donor for an intestinal transplant.

V and J are TRBV28 and TRBJ2-7, with 7 bases lining up with TRBD1. The germline V gene encodes CDR1 MDHEN and CDR2 SYDVKM. V shed 8 bases and J 3 bases; nucleotides not matched to a gene: 7. This CDR3 has 13 amino acids. CDR3 protein: CASARGRGYEQYF. Here the CDR3 DNA reads TGTGCCAGCGCCAGGGGGAGAGGCTACGAGCAGTACTTC. Combining the CDR3 with reference TRBV28 and TRBJ2-7 gives the whole variable domain DVKVTQSSRYLVKRTGEKVFLECVQDMDHENMFWYRQDPGLGLRLIYFSYDVKMKEKGDIPEGYSVSREKKERFSLILESASTNQTSMYLCASARGRGYEQYFGPGTRLTVT.

This sequence joins TRBV10-3 and TRBJ2-1; 9 bases map to TRBD2. The CDR3 consists of 15 residues. CDR1 and CDR2 from the germline V gene are ENHRY and SYGVKD. V dropped 6 bases and J dropped 4; count of bases not matched to a gene: 7. The CDR3 nucleotides read TGTGCCATCAGCCAGACTAGCGGCCCTTACAATGAGCAGTTCTTC. Translated, it gives CAISQTSGPYNEQFF.

This CDR3 is CASSLGTPTRDKYF. In DNA, the CDR3 is TGCGCCAGCAGCTTGGGGACCCCTACGCGGGATAAGTACTTC. This chain links TRBV5-1 with TRBJ2-7, with a tentative D call TRBD2 (6 bases). This CDR3 is 14 amino acids long. Germline-derived CDR1 and CDR2 are SGHRS and YFSETQ. V was clipped by 0 bases and J by 11 bases, with 18 bases between them.

V gene TRBV5-6 combines with J gene TRBJ2-7; 13 nucleotides match TRBD2. The V gene's germline CDR1 is SGHDT and CDR2 YYEEEE. The CDR3 runs 15 residues. V was clipped by 5 bases and J by 0 bases; unmatched bases: 2. CDR3 region: CASRGLAGTSYEQYF. The CDR3, as DNA: TGTGCCAGCAGGGGACTAGCGGGAACCTCCTACGAGCAGTACTTC.

This clone was recorded only once. The chain couples TRBV4-3 to TRBJ2-2; D might be TRBD2 (6 bases). V shed 0 bases and J shed 2 bases, with 13 bases lying between them. Looked up from germline, CDR1 is LGHNA and CDR2 is YSLEER. The CDR3 is 17 amino acids. The CDR3 nucleotides are TGCGCCAGCAGCCAAGATCTCGAGGGAGGAAACACCGGGGAGCTGTTTTTT. Protein product: CASSQDLEGGNTGELFF.

The rearrangement joins TRBV11-1 to TRBJ2-5; TRBD1 matches at 7 bases. The V gene end was trimmed by 5 bases and the J gene end by 4 bases; junction bases not matched to a gene: 16. Germline CDR1 SGHAT, CDR2 FQDESV (reference sequence). The CDR3 loop spans 17 amino acids. This chain's CDR3 is CASSPGSLGQDGETQYF. The DNA for the CDR3 is TGTGCCAGCAGCCCCGGCTCCTTAGGACAGGATGGAGAGACCCAGTACTTC.

The chain has TRBV13 and TRBJ2-1, with TRBD2 identical over 12 bases. Per the germline V gene, CDR1 is PRHDT and CDR2 is FYEKMQ (reference sequence). This CDR3 is 15 amino acids long. V shed 5 bases, J shed 7 bases, and the junction held 6 bases outside the gene matches. Here the CDR3 reads CASSKRLAGENEQFF. The CDR3 region has the DNA TGTGCCAGCAGCAAAAGACTAGCGGGGGAAAATGAGCAGTTCTTC.

A word on this clone: In the same sample, other DNA sequences code for this CDR3. The rearrangement joins TRBV7-9 to TRBJ1-3, with D tentatively TRBD1 (6 bases). From germline, CDR1 is SEHNR and CDR2 FQNEAQ (reference sequence). Between the trimmed V and J ends, which lost 0 bases and 3 bases, there was a span of 9 bases. The CDR3 extends over 15 amino acids. The CDR3 DNA is TGTGCCAGCAGCTTAGCCCAGGGGCGTGGAAACACCATATATTTT. Protein product: CASSLAQGRGNTIYF. Together with reference TRBV7-9 and TRBJ1-3, the CDR3 gives the full variable domain: DTGVSQNPRHKITKRGQNVTFRCDPISEHNRLYWYRQTLGQGPEFLTYFQNEAQLEKSRLLSDRFSAERPKGSFSTLEIQRTEQGDSAMYLCASSLAQGRGNTIYFGEGSWLTVV.

The gene calls are TRBV19 and TRBJ2-3, with TRBD2 as a possible D gene (5 bases). The length of the CDR3 is 15 residues. The V end was cut by 1 base, the J end by 0 bases, with 8 bases between. Germline loops: CDR1 LNHDA, CDR2 SQIVND (reference sequence). The CDR3 loop is CASSIVASSTDTQYF. The CDR3 region has the DNA TGTGCCAGTAGTATAGTAGCGTCTAGCACAGATACGCAGTATTTT.

This clone has just one count. This chain uses TRBV7-3 with TRBJ2-5; TRBD2 might be the D (8 bases). Trimming took off 5 bases at V and 3 bases at J, with 13 bases between the two ends. Germline CDR1 SGHTA, CDR2 FQGTGA. This CDR3 has 14 residues. The CDR3 is CASSQGGLEETQYF. Written as DNA, the CDR3 is TGTGCCAGCAGCCAGGGGGGACTAGAAGAGACCCAGTACTTC.

The V and J genes are TRBV12-5 and TRBJ1-4; tentative D call: TRBD1 (5 bases). The CDR3 runs 15 residues. Per the germline V gene, CDR1 is LGHNT and CDR2 is FRNRAP. V dropped 4 bases and J dropped 5 bases, with 14 bases sitting between them. CDR3 nucleotide sequence: TGTGCTAGTGGTTCGAGCGGGACTCTAAATGAAAAACTGTTTTTT. Translating it yields CASGSSGTLNEKLFF.

CDR3 in amino acids: CASSPGGQGDTIYF. The CDR3 DNA reads TGCGCCAGCAGCCCAGGCGGACAGGGGGACACCATATATTTT. The V call is TRBV5-1, the J call TRBJ1-3, with 10 bases aligning to TRBD1. The CDR3 is 14 amino acids. V lost 4 bases, J lost 8 bases, and 6 bases stayed unmatched. From germline, CDR1 is SGHRS and CDR2 YFSETQ.

The gene calls are TRBV12-5 and TRBJ2-2; perhaps TRBD1 as D (5 bases). Germline CDR1 reads LGHNT; CDR2 reads FRNRAP. V was pared by 6 bases and J by 6 bases, with 11 bases between. This CDR3 comprises 13 residues. Here the CDR3 reads CASGDSFPGELFF. CDR3 nucleotides: TGTGCTAGTGGCGACAGTTTCCCCGGGGAGCTGTTTTTT.